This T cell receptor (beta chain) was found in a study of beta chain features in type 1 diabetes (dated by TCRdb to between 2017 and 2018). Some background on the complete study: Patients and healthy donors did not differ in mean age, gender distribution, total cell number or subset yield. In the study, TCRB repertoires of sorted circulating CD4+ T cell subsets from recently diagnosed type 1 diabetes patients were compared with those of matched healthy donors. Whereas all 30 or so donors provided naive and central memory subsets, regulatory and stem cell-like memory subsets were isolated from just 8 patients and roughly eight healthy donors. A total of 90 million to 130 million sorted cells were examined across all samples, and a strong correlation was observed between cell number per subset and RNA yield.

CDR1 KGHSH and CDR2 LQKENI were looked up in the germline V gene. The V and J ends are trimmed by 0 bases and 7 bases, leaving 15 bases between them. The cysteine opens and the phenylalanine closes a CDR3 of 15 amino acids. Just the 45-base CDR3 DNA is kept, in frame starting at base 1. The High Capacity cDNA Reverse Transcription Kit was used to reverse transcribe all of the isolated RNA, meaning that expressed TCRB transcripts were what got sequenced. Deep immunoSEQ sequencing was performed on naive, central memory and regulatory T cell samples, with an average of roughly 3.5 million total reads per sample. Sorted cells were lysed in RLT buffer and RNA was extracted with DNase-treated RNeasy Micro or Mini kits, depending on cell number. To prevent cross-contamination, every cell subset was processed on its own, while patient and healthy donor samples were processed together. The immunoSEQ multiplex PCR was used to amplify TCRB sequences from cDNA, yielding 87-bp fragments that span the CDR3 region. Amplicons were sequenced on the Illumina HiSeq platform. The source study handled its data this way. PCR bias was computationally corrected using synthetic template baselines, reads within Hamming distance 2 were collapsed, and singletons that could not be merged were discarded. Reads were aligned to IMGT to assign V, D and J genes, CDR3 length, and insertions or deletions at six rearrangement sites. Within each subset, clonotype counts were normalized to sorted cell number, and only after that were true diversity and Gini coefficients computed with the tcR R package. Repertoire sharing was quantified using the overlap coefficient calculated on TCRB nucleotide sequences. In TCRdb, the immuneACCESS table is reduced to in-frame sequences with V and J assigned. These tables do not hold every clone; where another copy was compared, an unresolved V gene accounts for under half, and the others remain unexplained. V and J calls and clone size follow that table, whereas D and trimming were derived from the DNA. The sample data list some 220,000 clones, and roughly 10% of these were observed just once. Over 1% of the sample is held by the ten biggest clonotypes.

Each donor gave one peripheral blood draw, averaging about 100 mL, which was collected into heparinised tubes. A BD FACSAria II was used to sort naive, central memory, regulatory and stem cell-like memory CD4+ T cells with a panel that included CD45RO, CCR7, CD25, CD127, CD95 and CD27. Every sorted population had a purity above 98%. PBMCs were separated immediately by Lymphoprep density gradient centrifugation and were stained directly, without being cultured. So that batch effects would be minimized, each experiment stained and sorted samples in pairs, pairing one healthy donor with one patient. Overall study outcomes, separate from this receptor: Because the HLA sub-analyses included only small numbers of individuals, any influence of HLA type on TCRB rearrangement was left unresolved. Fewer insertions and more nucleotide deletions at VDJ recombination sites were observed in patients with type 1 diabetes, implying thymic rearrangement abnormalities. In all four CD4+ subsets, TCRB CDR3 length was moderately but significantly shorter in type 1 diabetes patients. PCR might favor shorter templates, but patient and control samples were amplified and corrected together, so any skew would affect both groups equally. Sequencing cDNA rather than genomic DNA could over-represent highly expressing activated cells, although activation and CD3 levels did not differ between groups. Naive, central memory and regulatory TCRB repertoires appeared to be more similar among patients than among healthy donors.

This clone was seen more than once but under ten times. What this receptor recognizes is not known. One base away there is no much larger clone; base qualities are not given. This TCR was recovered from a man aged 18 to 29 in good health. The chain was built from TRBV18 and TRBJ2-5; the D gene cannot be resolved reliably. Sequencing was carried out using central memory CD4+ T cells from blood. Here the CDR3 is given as CASSPPSNRLVTQYF. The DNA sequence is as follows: TGTGCCAGCTCACCACCGTCGAACCGTTTGGTGACCCAGTACTTC. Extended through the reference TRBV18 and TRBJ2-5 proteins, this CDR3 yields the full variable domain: NAGVMQNPRHLVRRRGQEARLRCSPMKGHSHVYWYRQLPEEGLKFMVYLQKENIIDESGMPKERFSAEFPKEGPSILRIQQVVRGDSAAYFCASSPPSNRLVTQYFGPGTRLLVL.